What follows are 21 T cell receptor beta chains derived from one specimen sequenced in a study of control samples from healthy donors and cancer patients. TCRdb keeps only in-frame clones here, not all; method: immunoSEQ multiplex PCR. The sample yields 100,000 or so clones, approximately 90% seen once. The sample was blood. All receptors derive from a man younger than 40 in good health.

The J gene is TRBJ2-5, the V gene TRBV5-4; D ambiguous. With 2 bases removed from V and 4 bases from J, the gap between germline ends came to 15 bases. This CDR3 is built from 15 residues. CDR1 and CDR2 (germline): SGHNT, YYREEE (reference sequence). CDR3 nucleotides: TGTGCCAGCAGCTTAGGGCTCAATCCAAGAGAGACCCAGTACTTC. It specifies CASSLGLNPRETQYF.

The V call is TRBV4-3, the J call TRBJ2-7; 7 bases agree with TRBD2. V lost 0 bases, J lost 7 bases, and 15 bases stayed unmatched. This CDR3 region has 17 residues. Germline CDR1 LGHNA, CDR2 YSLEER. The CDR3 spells CASSQDRPGRSGGEQYF. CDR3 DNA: TGCGCCAGCAGCCAAGATAGGCCTGGGAGATCCGGGGGGGAGCAGTACTTC.

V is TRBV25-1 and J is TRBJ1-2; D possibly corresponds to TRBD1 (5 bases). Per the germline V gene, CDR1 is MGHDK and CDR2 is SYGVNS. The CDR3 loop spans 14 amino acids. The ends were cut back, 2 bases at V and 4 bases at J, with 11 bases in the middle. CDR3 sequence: CASSEGQNPYGYTF. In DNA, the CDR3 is TGTGCCAGCAGTGAAGGACAAAACCCCTATGGCTACACCTTC.

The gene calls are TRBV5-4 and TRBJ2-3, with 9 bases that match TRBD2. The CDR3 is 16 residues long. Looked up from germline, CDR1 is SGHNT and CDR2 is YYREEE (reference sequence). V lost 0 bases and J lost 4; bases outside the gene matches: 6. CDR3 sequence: CASSLVASGTPDTQYF. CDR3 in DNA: TGTGCCAGCAGCTTGGTGGCTAGCGGGACCCCAGATACGCAGTATTTT.

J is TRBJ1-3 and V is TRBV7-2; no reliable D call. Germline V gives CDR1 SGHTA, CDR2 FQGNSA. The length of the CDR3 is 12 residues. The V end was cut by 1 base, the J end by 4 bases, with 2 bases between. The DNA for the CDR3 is TGTGCCAGCAGCTTAGTAGGAAACACCATATATTTT. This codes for CASSLVGNTIYF.

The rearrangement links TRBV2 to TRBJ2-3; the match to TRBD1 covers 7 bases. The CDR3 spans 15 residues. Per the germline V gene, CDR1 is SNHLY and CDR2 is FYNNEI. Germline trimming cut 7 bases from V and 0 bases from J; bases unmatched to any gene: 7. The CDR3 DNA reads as TGTGCCAGCAACGAAGACAGGGTTAGCACAGATACGCAGTATTTT. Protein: CASNEDRVSTDTQYF.

The CDR3 coding sequence is TGTGCCAGCCGTCCACTCAGGGGGTACACTGAAGCTTTCTTT. Translated: CASRPLRGYTEAFF. The chain carries TRBV6-5 and TRBJ1-1, with 7 nucleotides matching TRBD1. Germline CDR1 MNHEY, CDR2 SVGAGI. The CDR3 extends over 14 amino acids. Germline trimming cut 8 bases from V and 3 bases from J; bases unmatched to any gene: 9.

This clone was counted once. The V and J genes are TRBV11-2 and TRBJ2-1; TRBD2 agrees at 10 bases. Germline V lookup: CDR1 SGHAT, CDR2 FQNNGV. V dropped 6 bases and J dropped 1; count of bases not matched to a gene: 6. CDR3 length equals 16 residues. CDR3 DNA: TGTGCCAGCAGACCACCTAGCGGGGGTTCCTACAATGAGCAGTTCTTC. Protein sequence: CASRPPSGGSYNEQFF.

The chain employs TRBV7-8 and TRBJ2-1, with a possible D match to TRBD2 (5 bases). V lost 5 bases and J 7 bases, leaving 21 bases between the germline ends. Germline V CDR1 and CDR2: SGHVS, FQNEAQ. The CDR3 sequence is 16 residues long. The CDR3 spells CASSPAAGSEWNEQFF. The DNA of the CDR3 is TGTGCCAGCAGCCCGGCGGCGGGTTCCGAATGGAATGAGCAGTTCTTC.

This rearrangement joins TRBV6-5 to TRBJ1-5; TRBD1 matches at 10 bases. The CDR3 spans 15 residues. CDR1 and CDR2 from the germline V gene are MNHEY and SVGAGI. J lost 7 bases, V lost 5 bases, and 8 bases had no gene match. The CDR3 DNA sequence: TGTGCCAGCAGTCTTGGACAGGGGGTAGGACAGCCCCAGCATTTT. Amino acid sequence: CASSLGQGVGQPQHF.

CDR3 loop: CASRTTGWDTEAFF. The CDR3 DNA reads as TGTGCCAGTAGGACAACAGGGTGGGACACTGAAGCTTTCTTT. The chain combines TRBV19 with TRBJ1-1, with D possibly TRBD1 on 6 matching bases. CDR3 size: 14 residues. With 6 bases removed from V and 3 bases from J, the gap between germline ends came to 14 bases. Germline V gives CDR1 LNHDA, CDR2 SQIVND (reference sequence).

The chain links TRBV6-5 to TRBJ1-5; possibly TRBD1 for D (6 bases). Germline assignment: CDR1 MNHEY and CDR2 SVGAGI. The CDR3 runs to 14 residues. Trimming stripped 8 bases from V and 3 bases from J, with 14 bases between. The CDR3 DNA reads TGTGCCAGCCGGTCGGGGGGCTTCAATCAGCCCCAGCATTTT. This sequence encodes CASRSGGFNQPQHF.

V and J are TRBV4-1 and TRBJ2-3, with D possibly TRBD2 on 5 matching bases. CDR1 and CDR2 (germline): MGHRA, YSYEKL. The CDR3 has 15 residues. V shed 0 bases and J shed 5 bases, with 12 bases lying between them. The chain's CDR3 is CASSQDYSGRDTQYF. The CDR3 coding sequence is TGCGCCAGCAGCCAAGATTATAGTGGGAGAGATACGCAGTATTTT.

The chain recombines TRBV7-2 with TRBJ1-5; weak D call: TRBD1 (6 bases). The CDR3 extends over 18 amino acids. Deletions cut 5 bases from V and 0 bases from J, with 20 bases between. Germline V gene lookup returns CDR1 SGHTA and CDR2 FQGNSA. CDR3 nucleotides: TGTGCCAGCAGCGGCATACAGGGTTTTAAAGGTAGCAATCAGCCCCAGCATTTT. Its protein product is CASSGIQGFKGSNQPQHF.

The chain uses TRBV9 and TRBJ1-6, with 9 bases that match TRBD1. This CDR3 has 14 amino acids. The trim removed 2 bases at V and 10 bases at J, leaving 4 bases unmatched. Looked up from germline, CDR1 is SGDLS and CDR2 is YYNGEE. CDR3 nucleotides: TGTGCCAGCAGCGTGGGGACAGGGCGCTCACCCCTCCACTTT. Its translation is CASSVGTGRSPLHF.

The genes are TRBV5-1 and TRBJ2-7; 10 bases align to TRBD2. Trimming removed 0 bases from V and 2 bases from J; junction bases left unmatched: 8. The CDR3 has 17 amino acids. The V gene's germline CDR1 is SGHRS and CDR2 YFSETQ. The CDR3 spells CASSLGTGSGRTYEQYF. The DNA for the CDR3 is TGCGCCAGCAGCTTGGGGACAGGTAGCGGGAGGACCTACGAGCAGTACTTC.

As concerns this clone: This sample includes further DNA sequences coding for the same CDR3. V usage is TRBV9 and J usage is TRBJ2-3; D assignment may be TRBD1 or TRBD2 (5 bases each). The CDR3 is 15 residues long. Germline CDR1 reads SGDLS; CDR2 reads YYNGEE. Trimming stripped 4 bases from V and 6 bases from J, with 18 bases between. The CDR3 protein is CASSPRDPSTDTQYF. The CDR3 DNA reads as TGTGCCAGCAGCCCACGGGACCCTAGTACGGATACGCAGTATTTT.

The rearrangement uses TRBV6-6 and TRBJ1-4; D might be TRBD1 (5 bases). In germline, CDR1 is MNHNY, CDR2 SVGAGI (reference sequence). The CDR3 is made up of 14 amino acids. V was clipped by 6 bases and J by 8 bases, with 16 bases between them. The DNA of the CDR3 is TGTGCCAGCAGGGAATCAGGGCCTGGGGAAAAACTGTTTTTT. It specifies CASRESGPGEKLFF.

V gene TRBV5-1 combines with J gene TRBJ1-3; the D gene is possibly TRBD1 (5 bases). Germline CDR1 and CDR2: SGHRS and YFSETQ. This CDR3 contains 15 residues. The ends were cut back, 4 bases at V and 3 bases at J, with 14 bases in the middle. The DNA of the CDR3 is TGCGCCAGCAGCGCAACCCAGGGATATGGAAACACCATATATTTT. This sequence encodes CASSATQGYGNTIYF. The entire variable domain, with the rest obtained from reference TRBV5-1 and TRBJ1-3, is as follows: KAGVTQTPRYLIKTRGQQVTLSCSPISGHRSVSWYQQTPGQGLQFLFEYFSETQRNKGNFPGRFSGRQFSNSRSEMNVSTLELGDSALYLCASSATQGYGNTIYFGEGSWLTVV.

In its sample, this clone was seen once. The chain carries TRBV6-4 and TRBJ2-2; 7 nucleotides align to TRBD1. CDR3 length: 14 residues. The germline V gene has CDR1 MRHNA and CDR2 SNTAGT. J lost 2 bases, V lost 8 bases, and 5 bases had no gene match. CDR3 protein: CASRRDRNTGELFF. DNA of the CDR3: TGTGCCAGCCGCCGGGACAGAAACACCGGGGAGCTGTTTTTT.

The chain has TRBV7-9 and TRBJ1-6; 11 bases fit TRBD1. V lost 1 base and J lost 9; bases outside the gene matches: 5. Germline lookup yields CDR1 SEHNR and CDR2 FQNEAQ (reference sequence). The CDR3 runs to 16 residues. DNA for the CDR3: TGTGCCAGCAGCTTAGACAGGACAGGGGGCAGTTCACCCCTCCACTTT. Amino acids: CASSLDRTGGSSPLHF.